This TCR beta chain was found in a study of blood T cell repertoires in COVID-19. The table came from immunoSEQ multiplex PCR; TCRdb's copy has only in-frame clones and leaves some out. Of some 180,000 clones in the sample, around 90% are singletons; the top ten hold around 2.5%. This clonotype was sampled from a woman of 80 years or more with COVID-19, enrolled during active disease. The material sequenced was peripheral blood.

CDR3 sequence reads: CASRPGLAADTQYF. CDR3 nucleotide sequence: TGTGCCAGCCGACCGGGACTAGCGGCAGATACGCAGTATTTT. The V gene is TRBV27, the J gene TRBJ2-3; 11 nucleotides agree with TRBD2. Trimming took 8 bases from V and 4 from J; bases not matched to a gene: 5. Germline CDR1 and CDR2: MNHEY and SMNVEV (reference sequence). The CDR3 is made up of 14 amino acids.